Detailed here is one TCR beta chain. What it recognizes is unknown. MiXCR, applied by TCRdb to the RT-PCR reads, yields one record per CDR3 protein. The data contain around 790,000 distinct CDR3 sequences, 21% of them singletons. Germline V CDR1 and CDR2: SGHAT, FQNNGV. V dropped 4 bases and J dropped 0 bases, with 19 bases sitting between them. The CDR3 is 18 amino acids. The sample originates from a study of response to subunit inactivated influenza vaccine. Notes on the study in general: It was suggested by the authors that few new T cells are recruited by each seasonal influenza vaccination.

The sequencing used PBMCs from blood, collected less than 6 days after vaccination. The V and J genes are TRBV11-2 and TRBJ2-1; D is perhaps TRBD2 (6 bases). The sequence was collected from a man aged 45-65 years who received an inactivated influenza vaccine. DNA for the CDR3: TGTGCCAGCAGCTCCCCTCGCGGGGCCAGAAACTCCTACAATGAGCAGTTCTTC. It specifies CASSSPRGARNSYNEQFF.